This T cell receptor beta chain was recovered during a study of CD8 T cells in Susac syndrome. Germline V gives CDR1 SGDLS, CDR2 YYNGEE. This CDR3 contains 13 residues. V shed 0 bases and J shed 1 base, with 4 bases lying between them. Random hexamers were used to reverse transcribe an amount of roughly 0.5 to 1 ug RNA. TCRdb reprocessed the immunoSEQ multiplex PCR reads with MiXCR, giving one entry per CDR3 protein. In the table there are 180,000 or so distinct CDR3 sequences, about 95% of which are singletons. This clonotype was obtained from a human donor in good health. This rearrangement joins TRBV9 to TRBJ1-1; no clear D. The sample consisted of CD4+ T cells from PBMCs. The CDR3 spells CASSVEANTEAFF. In nucleotides, the CDR3 is TGTGCCAGCAGCGTAGAGGCGAACACTGAAGCTTTCTTT. The full variable domain, in which reference TRBV9 and TRBJ1-1 provide the parts outside the CDR3, is DSGVTQTPKHLITATGQRVTLRCSPRSGDLSVYWYQQSLDQGLQFLIQYYNGEERAKGNILERFSAQQFPDLHSELNLSSLELGDSALYFCASSVEANTEAFFGQGTRLTVV.